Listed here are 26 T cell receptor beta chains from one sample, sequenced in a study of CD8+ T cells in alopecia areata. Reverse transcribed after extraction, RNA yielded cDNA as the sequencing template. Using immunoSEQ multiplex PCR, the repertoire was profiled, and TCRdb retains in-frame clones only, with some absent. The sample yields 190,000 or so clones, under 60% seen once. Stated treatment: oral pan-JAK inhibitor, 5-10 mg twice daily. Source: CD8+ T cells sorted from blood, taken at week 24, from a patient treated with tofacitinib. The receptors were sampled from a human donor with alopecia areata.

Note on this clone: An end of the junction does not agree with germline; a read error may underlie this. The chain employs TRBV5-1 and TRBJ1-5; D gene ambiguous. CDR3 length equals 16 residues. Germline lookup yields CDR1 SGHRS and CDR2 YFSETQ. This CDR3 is CASCLSRDRVDQPQHF. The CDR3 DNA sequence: TGCGCCAGCTGCTTGTCCCGGGATCGAGTCGATCAGCCCCAGCATTTT.

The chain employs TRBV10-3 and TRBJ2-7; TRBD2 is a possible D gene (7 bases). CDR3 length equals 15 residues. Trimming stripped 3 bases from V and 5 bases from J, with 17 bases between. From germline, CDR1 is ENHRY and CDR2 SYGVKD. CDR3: CAISDGGAGVHEQYF. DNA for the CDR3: TGTGCCATCAGTGATGGGGGGGCAGGCGTTCACGAGCAGTACTTC.

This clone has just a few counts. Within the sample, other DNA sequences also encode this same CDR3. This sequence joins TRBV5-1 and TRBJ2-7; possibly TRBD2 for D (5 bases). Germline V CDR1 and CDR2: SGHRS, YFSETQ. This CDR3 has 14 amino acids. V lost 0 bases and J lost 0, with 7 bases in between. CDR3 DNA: TGCGCCAGCAGCTTGGGTGGGAGCTCCTACGAGCAGTACTTC. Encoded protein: CASSLGGSSYEQYF.

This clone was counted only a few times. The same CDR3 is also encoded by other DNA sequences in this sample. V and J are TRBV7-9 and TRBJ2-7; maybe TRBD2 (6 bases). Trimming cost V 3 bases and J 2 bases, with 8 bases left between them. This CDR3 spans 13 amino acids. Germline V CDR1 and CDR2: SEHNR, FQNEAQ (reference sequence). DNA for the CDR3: TGTGCCAGCAGCTTCGGCGGGACCTACGAGCAGTACTTC. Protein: CASSFGGTYEQYF.

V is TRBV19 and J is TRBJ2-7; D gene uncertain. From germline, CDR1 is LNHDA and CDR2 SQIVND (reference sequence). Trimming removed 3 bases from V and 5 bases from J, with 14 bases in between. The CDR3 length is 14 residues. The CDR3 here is CASSINDRADEQYF. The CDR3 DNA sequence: TGTGCCAGTAGTATTAACGACCGCGCGGACGAGCAGTACTTC.

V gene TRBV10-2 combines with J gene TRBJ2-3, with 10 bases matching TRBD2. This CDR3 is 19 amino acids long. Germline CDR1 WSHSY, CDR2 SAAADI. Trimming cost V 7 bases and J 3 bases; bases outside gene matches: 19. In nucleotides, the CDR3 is TGCGCCAGCACCTCCGGAGAGCGGGGGGGCCTACCGGAGACAGATACGCAGTATTTT. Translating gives CASTSGERGGLPETDTQYF.

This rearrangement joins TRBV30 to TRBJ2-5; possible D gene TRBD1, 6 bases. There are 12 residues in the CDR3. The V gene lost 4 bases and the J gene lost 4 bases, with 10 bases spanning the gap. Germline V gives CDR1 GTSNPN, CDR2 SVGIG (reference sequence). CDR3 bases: TGTGCCTGGAAAGACAGGCGAGAGACCCAGTACTTC. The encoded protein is CAWKDRRETQYF.

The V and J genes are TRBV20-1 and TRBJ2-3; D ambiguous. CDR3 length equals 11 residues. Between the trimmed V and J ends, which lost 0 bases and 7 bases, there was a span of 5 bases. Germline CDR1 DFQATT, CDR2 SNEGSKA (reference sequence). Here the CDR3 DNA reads TGCAGTGCTAGAGAAAGTAATACGCAGTATTTT. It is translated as CSARESNTQYF.

For the CDR3, the DNA is TGCAGCTCTACTAGGTCCTACAATGAGCAGTTCTTC. Its protein product is CSSTRSYNEQFF. The chain has TRBV29-1 and TRBJ2-1; D perhaps matches TRBD2 (5 bases). The germline CDR1 and CDR2 sequences are SQVTM and ANQGSEA. The CDR3 runs 12 residues. The V gene lost 8 bases and the J gene lost 1 base, with 9 bases spanning the gap.

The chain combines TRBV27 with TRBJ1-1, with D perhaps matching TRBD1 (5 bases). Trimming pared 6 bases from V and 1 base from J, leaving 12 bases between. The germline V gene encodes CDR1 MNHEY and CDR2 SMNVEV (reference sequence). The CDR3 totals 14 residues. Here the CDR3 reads CASRRPGTNTEAFF. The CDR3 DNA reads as TGTGCCAGCAGACGGCCAGGGACGAACACTGAAGCTTTCTTT.

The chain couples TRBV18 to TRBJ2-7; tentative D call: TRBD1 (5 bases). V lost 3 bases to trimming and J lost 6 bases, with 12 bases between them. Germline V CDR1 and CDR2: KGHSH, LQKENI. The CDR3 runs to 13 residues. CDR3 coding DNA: TGTGCCAGCTCACCGCGTAGGGGCCGCGAGCAGTACTTC. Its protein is CASSPRRGREQYF.

DNA of the CDR3: TGTGCCAGCAGAAGGGGAGAACAGGGGCCGCAGCCCCAGCATTTT. Residues: CASRRGEQGPQPQHF. J is TRBJ1-5 and V is TRBV2; 7 positions match TRBD1. Germline V lookup: CDR1 SNHLY, CDR2 FYNNEI. Trimming cost V 6 bases and J 7 bases; bases outside gene matches: 12. The CDR3 runs to 15 residues.

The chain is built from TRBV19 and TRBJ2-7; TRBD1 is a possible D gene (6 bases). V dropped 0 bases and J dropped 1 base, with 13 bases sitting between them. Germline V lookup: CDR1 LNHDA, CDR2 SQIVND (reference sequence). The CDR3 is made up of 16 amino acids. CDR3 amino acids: CASSIEYQGQSYEQYF. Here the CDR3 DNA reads TGTGCCAGTAGTATAGAATACCAGGGGCAGTCCTACGAGCAGTACTTC.

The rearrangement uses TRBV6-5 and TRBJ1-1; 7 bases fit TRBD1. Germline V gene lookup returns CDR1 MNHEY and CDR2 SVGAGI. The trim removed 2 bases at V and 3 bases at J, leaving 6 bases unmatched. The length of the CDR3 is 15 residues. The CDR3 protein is CASSYRDSGYTEAFF. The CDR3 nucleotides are TGTGCCAGCAGTTACAGGGACAGCGGGTACACTGAAGCTTTCTTT.

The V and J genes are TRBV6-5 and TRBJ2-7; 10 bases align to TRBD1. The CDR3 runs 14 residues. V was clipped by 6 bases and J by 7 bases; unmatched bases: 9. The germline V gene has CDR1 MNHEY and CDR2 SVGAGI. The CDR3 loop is CASSPRDRGREQYF. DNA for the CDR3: TGTGCCAGCAGCCCCCGGGACAGGGGTCGGGAGCAGTACTTC.

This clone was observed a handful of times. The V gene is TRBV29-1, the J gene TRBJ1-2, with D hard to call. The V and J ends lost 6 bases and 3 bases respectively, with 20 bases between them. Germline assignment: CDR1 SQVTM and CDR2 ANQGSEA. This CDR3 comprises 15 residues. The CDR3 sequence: CSVETVVQWDYGYTF. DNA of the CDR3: TGCAGCGTCGAGACGGTAGTCCAGTGGGACTATGGCTACACCTTC.

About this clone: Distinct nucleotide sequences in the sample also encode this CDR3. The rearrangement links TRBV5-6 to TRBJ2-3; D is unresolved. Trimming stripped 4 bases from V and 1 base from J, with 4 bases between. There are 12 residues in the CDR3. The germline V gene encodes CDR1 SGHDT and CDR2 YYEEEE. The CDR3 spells CASSPGTDTQYF. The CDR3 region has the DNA TGTGCCAGCAGCCCGGGCACAGATACGCAGTATTTT.

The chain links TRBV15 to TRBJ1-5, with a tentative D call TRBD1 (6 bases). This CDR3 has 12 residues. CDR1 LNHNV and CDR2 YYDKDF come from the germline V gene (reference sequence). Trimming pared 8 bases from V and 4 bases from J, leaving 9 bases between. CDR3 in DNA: TGTGCCACCCGGGACACTAATCAGCCCCAGCATTTT. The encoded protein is CATRDTNQPQHF.

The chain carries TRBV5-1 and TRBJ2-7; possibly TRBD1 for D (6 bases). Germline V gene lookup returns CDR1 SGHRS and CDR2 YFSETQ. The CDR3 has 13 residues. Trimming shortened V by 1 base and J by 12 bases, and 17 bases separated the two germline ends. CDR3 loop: CASSLPGASSRYF. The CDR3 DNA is TGCGCCAGCAGCTTGCCAGGGGCCTCGAGTAGGTACTTC.

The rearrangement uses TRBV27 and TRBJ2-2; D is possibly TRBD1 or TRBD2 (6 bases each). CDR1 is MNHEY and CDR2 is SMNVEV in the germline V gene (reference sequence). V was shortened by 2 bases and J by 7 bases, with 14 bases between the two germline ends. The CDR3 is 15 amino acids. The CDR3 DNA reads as TGTGCCAGCAGTTTAGGTTGGGGGGCTGGCGGGGAGCTGTTTTTT. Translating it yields CASSLGWGAGGELFF.

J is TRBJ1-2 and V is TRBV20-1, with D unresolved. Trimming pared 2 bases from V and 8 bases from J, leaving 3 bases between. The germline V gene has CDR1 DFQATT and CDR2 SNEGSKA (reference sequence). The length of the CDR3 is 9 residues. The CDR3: CSARPGYTF. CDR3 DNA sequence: TGCAGTGCTAGACCCGGCTACACCTTC.

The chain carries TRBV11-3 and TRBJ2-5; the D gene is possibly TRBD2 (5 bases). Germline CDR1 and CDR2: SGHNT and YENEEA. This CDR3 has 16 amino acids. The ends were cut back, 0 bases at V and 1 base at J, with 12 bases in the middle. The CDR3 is CASSLDREWPQETQYF. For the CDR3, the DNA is TGTGCCAGCAGCTTAGATCGGGAATGGCCCCAAGAGACCCAGTACTTC. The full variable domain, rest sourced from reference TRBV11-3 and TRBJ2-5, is EAGVVQSPRYKIIEKKQPVAFWCNPISGHNTLYWYLQNLGQGPELLIRYENEEAVDDSQLPKDRFSAERLKGVDSTLKIQPAELGDSAVYLCASSLDREWPQETQYFGPGTRLLVL.

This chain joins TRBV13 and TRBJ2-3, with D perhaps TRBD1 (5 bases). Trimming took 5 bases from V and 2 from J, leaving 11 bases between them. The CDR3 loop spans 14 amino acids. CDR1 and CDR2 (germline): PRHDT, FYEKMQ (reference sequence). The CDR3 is CASSTPTATDTQYF. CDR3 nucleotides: TGTGCCAGCAGCACCCCGACAGCCACAGATACGCAGTATTTT.

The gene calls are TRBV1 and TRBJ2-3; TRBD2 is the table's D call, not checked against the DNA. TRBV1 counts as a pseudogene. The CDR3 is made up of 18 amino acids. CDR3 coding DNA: TGCACCAGCAGCCAAGAACTACGTAGCGGGGGTTTCACAGATACGCAGTATTTT. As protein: CTSSQELRSGGFTDTQYF.

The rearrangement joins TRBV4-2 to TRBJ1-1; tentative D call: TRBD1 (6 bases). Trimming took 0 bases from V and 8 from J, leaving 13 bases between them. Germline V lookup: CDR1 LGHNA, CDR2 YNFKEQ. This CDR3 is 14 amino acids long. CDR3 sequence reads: CASSQELGQQEAFF. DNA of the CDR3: TGTGCCAGCAGCCAAGAACTTGGACAGCAAGAAGCTTTCTTT.

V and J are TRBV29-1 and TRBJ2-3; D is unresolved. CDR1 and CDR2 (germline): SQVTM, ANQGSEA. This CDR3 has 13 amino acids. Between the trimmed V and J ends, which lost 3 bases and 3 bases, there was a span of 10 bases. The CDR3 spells CSVEVSNTDTQYF. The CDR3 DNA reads TGCAGCGTTGAGGTCTCGAATACAGATACGCAGTATTTT.